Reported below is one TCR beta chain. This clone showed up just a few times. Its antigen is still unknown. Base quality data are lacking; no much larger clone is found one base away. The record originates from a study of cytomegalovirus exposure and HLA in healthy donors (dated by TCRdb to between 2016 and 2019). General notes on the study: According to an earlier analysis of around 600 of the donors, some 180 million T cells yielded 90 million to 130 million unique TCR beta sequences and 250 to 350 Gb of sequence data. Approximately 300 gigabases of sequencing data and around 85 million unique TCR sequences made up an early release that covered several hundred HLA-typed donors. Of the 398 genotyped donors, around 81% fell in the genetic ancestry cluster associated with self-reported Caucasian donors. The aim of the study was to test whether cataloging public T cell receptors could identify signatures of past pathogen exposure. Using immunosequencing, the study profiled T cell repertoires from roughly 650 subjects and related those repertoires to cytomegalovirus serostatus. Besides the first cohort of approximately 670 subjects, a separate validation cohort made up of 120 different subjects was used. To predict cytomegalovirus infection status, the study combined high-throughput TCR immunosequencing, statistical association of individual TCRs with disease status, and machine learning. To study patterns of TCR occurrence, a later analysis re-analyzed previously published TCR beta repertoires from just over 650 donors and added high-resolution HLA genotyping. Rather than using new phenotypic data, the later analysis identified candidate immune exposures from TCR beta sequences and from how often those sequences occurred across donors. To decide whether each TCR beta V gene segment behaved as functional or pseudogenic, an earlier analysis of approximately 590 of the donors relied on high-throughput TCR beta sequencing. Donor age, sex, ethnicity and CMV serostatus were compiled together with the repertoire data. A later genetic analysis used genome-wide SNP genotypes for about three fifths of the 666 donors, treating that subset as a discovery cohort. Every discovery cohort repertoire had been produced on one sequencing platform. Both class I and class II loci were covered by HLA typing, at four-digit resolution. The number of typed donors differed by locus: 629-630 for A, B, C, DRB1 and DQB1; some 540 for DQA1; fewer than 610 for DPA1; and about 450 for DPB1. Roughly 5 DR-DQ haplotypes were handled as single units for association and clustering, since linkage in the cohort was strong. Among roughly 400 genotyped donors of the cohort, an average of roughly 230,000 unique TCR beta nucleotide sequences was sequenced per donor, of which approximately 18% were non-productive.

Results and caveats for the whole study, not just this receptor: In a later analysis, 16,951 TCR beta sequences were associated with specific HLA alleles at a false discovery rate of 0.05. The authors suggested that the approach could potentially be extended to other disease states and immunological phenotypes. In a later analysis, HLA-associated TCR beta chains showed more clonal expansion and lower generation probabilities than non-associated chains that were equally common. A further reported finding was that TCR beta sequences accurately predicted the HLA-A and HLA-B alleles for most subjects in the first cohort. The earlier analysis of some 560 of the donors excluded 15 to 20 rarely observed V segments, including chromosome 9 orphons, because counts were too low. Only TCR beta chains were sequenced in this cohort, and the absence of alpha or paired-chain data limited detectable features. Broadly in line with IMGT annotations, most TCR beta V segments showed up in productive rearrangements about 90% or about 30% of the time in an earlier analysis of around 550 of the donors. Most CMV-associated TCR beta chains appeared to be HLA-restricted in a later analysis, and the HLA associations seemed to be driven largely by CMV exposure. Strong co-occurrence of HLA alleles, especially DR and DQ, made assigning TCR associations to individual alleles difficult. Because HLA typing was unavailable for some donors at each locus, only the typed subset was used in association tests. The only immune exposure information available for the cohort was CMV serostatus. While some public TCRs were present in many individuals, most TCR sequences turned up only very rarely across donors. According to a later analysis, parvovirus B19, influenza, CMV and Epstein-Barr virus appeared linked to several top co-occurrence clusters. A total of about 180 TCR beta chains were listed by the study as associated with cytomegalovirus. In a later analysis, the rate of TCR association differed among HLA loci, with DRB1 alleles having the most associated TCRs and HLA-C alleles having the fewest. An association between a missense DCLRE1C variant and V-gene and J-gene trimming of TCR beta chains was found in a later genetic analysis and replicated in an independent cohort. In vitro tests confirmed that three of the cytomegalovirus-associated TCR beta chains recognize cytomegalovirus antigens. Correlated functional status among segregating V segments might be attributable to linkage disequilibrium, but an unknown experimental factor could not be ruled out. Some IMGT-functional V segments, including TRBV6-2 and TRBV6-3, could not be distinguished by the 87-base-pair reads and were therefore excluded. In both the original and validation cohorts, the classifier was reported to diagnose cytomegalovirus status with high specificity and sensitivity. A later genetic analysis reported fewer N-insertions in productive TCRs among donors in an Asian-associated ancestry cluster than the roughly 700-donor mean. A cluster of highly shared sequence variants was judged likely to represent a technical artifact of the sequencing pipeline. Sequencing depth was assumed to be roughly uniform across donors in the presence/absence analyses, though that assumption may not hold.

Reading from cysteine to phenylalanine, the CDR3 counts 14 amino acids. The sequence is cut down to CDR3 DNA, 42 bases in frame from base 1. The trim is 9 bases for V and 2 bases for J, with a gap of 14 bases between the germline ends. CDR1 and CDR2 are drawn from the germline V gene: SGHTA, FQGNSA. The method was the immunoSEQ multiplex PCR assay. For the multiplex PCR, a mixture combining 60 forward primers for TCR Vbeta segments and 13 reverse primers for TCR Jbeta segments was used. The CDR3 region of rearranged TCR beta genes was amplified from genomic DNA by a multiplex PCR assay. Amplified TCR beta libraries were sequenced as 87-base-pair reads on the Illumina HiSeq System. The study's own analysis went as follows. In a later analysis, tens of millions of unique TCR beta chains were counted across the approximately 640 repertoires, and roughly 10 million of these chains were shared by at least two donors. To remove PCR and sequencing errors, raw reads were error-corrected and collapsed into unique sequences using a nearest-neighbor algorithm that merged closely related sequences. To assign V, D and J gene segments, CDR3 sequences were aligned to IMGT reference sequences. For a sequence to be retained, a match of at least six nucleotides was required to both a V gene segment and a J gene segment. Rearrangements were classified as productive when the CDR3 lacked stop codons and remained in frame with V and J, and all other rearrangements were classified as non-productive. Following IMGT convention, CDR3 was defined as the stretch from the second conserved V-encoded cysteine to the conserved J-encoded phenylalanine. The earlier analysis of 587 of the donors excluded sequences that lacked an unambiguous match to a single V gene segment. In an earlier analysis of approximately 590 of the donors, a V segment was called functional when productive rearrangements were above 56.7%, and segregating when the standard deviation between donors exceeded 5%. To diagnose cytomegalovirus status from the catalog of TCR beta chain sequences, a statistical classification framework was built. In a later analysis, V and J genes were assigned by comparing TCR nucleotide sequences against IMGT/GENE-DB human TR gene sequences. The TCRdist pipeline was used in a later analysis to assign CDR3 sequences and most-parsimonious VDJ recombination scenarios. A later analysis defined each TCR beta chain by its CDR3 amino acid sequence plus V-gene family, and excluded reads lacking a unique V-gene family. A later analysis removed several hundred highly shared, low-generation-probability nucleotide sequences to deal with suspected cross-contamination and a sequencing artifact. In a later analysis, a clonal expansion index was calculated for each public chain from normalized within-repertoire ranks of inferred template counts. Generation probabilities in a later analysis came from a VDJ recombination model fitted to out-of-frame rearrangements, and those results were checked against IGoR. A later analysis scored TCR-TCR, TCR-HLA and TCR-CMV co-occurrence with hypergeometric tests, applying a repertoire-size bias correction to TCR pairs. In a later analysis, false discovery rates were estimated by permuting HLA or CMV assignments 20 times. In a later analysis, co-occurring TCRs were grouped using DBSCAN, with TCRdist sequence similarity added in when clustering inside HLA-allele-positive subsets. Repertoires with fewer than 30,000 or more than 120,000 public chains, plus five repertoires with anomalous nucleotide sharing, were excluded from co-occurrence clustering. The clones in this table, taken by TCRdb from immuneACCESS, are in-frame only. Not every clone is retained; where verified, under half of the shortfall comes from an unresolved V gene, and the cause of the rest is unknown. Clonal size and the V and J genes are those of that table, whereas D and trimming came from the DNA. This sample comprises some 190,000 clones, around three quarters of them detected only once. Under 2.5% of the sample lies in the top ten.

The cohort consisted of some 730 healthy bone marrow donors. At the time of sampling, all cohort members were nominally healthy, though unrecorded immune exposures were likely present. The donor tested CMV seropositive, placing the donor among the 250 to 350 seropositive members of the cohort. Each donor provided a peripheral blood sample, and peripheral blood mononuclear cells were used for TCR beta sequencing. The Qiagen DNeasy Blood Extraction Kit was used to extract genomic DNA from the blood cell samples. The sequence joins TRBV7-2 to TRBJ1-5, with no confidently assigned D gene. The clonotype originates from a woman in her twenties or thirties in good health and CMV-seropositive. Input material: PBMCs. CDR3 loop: CARILGACNQPQHF. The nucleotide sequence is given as TGTGCCAGGATACTAGGCGCCTGCAATCAGCCCCAGCATTTT.